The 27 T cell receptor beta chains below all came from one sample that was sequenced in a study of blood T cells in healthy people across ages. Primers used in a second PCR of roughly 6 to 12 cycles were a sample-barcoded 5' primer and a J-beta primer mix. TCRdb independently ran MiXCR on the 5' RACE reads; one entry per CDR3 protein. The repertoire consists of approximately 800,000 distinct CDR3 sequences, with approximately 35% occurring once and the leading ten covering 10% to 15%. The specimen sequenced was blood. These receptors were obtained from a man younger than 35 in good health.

The CDR3 spells CASSGGTSVRQYF. The CDR3 nucleotides read TGCGCCAGCAGCGGGGGGACATCGGTGAGGCAGTACTTC. The rearrangement uses TRBV5-1 and TRBJ2-7, with D possibly being TRBD1 or TRBD2 (6 bases each). CDR1 is SGHRS, CDR2 YFSETQ, per germline. Trimming shortened V by 4 bases and J by 9 bases, and 17 bases separated the two germline ends. CDR3 length: 13 residues.

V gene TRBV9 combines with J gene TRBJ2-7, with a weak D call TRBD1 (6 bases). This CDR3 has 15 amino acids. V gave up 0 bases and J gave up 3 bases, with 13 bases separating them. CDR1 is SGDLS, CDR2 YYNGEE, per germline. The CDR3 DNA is TGTGCCAGCAGCGTAGGGTCGGGACAAGTCTACGAGCAGTACTTC. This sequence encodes CASSVGSGQVYEQYF.

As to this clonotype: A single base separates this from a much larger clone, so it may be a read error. The chain's CDR3 is CSASLLNEQYF. The CDR3 region has the DNA TGCAGTGCTAGTTTACTCAACGAGCAGTACTTC. The chain employs TRBV20-1 and TRBJ2-5; D gene ambiguous. The end of the DNA is better explained by TRBJ2-7, so the J call may be wrong. This CDR3 is built from 11 residues. Germline V gene sequence: CDR1 DFQATT, CDR2 SNEGSKA (reference sequence).

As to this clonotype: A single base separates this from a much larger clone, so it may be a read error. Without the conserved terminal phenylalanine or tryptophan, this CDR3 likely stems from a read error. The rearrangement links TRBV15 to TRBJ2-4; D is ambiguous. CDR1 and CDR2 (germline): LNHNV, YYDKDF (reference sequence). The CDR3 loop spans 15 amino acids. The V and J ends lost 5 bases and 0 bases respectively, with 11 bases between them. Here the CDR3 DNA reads TGTGCCACCAGCGTCGAACTTATAGCCAAAAACATTCAGTACCTC. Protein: CATSVELIAKNIQYL.

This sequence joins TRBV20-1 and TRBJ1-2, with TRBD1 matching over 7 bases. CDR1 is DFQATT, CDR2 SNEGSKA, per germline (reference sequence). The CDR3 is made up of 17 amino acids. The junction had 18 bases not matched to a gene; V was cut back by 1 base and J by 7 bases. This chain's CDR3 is CSARGQGVAYGSSGYTF. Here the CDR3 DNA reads TGCAGTGCTAGAGGCCAGGGGGTGGCATATGGTAGTTCTGGCTACACCTTC.

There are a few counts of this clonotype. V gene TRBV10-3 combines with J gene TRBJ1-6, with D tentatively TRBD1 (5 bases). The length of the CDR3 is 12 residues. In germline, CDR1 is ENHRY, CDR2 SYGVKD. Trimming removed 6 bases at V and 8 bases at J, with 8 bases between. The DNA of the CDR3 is TGTGCCATCAGGTCGACAGATTCACCCCTCCACTTT. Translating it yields CAIRSTDSPLHF.

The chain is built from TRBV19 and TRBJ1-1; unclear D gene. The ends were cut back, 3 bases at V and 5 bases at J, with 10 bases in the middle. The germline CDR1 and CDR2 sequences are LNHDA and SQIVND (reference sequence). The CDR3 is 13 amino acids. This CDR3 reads CASSIGWGTEAFF. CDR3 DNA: TGTGCCAGTAGTATTGGTTGGGGAACTGAAGCTTTCTTT.

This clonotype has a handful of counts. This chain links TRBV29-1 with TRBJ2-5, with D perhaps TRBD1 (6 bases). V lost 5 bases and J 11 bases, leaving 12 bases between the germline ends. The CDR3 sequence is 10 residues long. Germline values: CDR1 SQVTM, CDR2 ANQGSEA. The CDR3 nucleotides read TGCAGCGTTTGGACGAGGGGGCAGTACTTC. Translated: CSVWTRGQYF.

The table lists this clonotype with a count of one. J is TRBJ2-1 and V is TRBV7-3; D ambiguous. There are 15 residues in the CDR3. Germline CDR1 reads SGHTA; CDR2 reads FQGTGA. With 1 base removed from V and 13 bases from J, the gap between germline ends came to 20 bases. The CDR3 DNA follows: TGTGCCAGCAGCTTAATAGGGCAGCTCCAAGAGACCCAGTTCTTC. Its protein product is CASSLIGQLQETQFF.

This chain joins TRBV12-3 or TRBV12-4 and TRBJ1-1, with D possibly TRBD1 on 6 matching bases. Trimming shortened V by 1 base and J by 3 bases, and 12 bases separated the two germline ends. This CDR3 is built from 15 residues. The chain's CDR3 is CASSLGRQGYTEAFF. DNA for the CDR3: TGTGCCAGCAGTTTAGGTCGGCAGGGGTACACTGAAGCTTTCTTT.

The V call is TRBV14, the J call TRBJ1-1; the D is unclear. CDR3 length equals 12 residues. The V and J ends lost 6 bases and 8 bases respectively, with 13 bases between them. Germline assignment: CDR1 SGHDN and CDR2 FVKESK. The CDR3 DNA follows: TGTGCCAGCAGGAACACGGTAGGGGAAGCTTTCTTT. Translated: CASRNTVGEAFF.

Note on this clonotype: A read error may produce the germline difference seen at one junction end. The CDR3 sequence: CASSRGLAGASSHNEQFF. The CDR3 nucleotides read TGTGCCAGCAGTCGGGGACTAGCGGGGGCCAGCTCCCACAATGAGCAGTTCTTC. The chain joins TRBV12-3 or TRBV12-4 to TRBJ2-1; 14 bases match TRBD2. CDR3 length: 18 residues.

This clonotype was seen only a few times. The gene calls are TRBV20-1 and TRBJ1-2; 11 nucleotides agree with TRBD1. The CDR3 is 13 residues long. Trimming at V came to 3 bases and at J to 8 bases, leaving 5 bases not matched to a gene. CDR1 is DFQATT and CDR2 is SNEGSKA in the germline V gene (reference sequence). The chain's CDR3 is CSASIGTGGGYTF. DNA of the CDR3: TGCAGTGCTAGTATCGGGACAGGGGGAGGCTACACCTTC.

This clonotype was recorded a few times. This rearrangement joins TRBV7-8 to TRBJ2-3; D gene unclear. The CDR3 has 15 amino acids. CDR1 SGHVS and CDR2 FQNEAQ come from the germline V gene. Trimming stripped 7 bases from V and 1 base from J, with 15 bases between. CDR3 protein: CASIPRSSGTDTQYF. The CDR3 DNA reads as TGTGCCAGCATCCCCCGATCGAGTGGCACAGATACGCAGTATTTT. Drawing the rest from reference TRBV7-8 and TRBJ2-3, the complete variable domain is GAGVSQSPRYKVAKRGQDVALRCDPISGHVSLFWYQQALGQGPEFLTYFQNEAQLDKSGLPSDRFFAERPEGSVSTLKIQRTQQEDSAVYLCASIPRSSGTDTQYFGPGTRLTVL.

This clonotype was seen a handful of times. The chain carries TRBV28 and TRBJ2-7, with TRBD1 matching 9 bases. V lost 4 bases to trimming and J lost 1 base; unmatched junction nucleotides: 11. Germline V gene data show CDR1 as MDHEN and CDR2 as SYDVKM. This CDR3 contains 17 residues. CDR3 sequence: CASSSLPGGQGSYEQYF. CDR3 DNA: TGTGCCAGCAGTTCTCTCCCTGGGGGACAGGGATCCTACGAGCAGTACTTC.

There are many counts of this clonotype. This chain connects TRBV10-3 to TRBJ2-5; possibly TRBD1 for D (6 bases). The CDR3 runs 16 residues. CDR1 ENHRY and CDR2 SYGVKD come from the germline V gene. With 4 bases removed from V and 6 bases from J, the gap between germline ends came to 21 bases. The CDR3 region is CAISVRDTGKGQTQYF. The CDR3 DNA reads TGTGCCATCAGTGTCCGGGACACGGGGAAAGGGCAGACCCAGTACTTC.

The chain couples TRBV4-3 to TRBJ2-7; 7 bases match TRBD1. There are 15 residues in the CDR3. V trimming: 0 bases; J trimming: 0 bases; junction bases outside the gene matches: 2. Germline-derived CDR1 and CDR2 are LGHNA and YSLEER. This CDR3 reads CASSQEGQPSYEQYF. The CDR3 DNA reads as TGCGCCAGCAGCCAAGAGGGACAGCCCTCCTACGAGCAGTACTTC.

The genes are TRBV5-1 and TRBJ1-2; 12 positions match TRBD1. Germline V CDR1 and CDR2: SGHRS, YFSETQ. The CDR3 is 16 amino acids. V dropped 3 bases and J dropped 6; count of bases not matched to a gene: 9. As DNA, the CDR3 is TGCGCCAGCAGCTGGGGACAGGGGGCCCTCATGAATGGCTACACCTTC. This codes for CASSWGQGALMNGYTF.

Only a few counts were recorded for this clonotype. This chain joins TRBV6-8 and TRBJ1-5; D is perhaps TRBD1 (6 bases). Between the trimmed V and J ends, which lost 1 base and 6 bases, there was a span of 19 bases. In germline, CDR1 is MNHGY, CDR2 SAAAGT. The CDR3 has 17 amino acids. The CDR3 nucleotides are TGTGCCAGCAGTTACTGGGGGCCGGAAGTGCAGTTTCAGCCCCAGCATTTT. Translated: CASSYWGPEVQFQPQHF.

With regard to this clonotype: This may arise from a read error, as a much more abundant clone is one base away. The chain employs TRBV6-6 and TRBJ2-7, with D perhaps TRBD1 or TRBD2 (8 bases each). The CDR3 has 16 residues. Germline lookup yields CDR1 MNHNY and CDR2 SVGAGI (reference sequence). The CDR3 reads CASSTQGATSAYERYF. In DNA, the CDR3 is TGTGCCAGCAGTACGCAGGGGGCGACTAGCGCCTACGAGCGGTACTTC.

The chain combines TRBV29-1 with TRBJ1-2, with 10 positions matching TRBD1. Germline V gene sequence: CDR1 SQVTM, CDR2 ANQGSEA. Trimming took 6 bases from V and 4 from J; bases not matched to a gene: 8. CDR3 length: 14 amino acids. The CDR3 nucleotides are TGCAGCGTGGATCCGGGACAGGGGTTCTATGGCTACACCTTC. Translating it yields CSVDPGQGFYGYTF.

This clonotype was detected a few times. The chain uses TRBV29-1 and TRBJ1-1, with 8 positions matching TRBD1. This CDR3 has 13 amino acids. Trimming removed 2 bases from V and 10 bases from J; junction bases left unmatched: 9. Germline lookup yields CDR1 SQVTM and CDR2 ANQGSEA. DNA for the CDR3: TGCAGCGTTGAACTCAAGGGGACAGGTTTAGCTTTCTTT. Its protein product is CSVELKGTGLAFF.

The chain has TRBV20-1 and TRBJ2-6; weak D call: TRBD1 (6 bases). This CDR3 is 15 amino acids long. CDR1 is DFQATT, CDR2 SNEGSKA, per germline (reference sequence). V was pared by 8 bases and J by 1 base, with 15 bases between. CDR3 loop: CSTKVGASGANVLTF. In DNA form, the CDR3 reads TGCAGTACCAAAGTGGGGGCTTCTGGGGCCAACGTCCTGACTTTC.

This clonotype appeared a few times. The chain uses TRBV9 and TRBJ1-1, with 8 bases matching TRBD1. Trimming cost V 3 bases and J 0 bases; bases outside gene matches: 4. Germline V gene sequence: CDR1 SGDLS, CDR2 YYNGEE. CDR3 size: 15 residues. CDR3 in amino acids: CASSALTGVNTEAFF. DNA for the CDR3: TGTGCCAGCAGCGCCTTGACAGGGGTGAACACTGAAGCTTTCTTT.

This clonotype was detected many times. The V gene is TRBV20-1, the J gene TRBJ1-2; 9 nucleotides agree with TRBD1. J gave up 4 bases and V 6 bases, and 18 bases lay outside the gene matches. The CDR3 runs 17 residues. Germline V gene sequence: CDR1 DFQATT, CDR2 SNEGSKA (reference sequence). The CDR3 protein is CSARPGTGHYGSYGYTF. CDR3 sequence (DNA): TGCAGTGCCCGGCCCGGGACAGGGCACTACGGCAGCTATGGCTACACCTTC.

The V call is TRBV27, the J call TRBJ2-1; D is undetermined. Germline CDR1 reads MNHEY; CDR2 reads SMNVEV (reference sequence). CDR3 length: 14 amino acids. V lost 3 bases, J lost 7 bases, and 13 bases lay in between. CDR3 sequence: CASSFDSLGNEQFF. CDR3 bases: TGTGCCAGCAGTTTTGACTCTCTAGGGAATGAGCAGTTCTTC.

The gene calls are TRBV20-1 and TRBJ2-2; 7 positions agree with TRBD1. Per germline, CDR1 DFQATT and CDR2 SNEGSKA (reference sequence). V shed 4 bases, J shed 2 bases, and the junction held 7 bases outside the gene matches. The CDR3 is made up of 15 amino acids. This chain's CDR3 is CSATAGTENTGELFF. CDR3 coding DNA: TGCAGTGCTACCGCCGGGACAGAAAACACCGGGGAGCTGTTTTTT.